This TCR beta chain was obtained from a study of beta chain features in type 1 diabetes. Overall study results and limits: Naive, central memory and Treg TCRB repertoires seemed to resemble each other more closely in patients than they did in healthy donors. TCRB CDR3s were moderately but significantly shorter in Type 1 diabetes patients in all four CD4+ subsets. Using cDNA template may skew counts toward highly expressing activated cells. Fewer junction insertions and more nucleotide deletions appeared in type 1 diabetes patients.

This clone was counted a few times. Its antigen is currently unknown. The CDR3 loop spans 16 amino acids. Per germline, CDR1 LGHNA and CDR2 YNFKEQ. V lost 3 bases to trimming and J lost 0 bases, with 9 bases between them. The entirety of the isolated RNA underwent reverse transcription, so expressed TCRB transcripts were sequenced. Only in-frame clones appear in the TCRdb table, and some are missing; sequencing was by immunoSEQ multiplex PCR. In the table there are about 650,000 clones, around 12% of which are singletons. The sequenced sample consisted of naive CD4+ T cells from blood. The clonotype comes from a man aged 25 to 45 with type 1 diabetes. V gene TRBV4-2 combines with J gene TRBJ2-6; D is unresolved. CDR3 protein: CASSHEGYSGANVLTF. CDR3 nucleotides: TGTGCCAGCAGCCATGAAGGATACTCTGGGGCCAACGTCCTGACTTTC.